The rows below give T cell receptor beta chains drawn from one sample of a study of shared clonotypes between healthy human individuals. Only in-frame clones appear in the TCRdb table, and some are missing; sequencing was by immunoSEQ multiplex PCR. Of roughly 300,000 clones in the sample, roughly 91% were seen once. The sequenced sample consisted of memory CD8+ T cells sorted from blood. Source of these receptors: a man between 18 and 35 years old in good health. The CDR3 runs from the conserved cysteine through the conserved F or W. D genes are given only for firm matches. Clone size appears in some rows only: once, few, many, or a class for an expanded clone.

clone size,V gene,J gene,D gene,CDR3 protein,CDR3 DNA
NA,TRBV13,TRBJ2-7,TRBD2,CASSLGSGGAYEQYF,TGTGCCAGCAGCTTAGGGAGCGGGGGCGCCTACGAGCAGTACTTC
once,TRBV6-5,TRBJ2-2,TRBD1,CASSYRTGEDTGELFF,TGTGCCAGCAGTTACCGGACAGGGGAGGACACCGGGGAGCTGTTTTTT
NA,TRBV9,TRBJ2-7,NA,CASSVGAAPSYEQYF,TGTGCCAGCAGCGTAGGGGCAGCTCCTTCCTACGAGCAGTACTTC
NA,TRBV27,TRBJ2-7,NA,CASTGPKGAYEQYF,TGTGCCAGCACCGGCCCCAAAGGAGCCTACGAGCAGTACTTC
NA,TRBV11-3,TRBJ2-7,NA,CASSLAAGYEQYF,TGTGCCAGCAGCTTAGCGGCCGGCTACGAGCAGTACTTC
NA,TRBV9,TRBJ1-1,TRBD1,CASSVVARGLNTEAFF,TGTGCCAGCAGCGTAGTAGCTAGGGGGCTCAACACTGAAGCTTTCTTT
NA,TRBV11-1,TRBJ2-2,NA,CASSLVWGQAGELFF,TGTGCCAGCAGCTTAGTTTGGGGGCAAGCCGGGGAGCTGTTTTTT
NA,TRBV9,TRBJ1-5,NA,CASSVPFQPQHF,TGTGCCAGCAGCGTACCCTTTCAGCCCCAGCATTTT
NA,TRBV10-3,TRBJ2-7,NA,CAISGSSYEQYF,TGTGCCATCTCAGGGTCATCCTACGAGCAGTACTTC
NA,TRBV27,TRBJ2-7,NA,CASSLAGTGYEQYF,TGTGCCAGCAGTTTAGCCGGGACGGGCTACGAGCAGTACTTC
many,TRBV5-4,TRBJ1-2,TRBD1,CASSLQGEHYGYTF,TGTGCCAGCAGCTTGCAGGGGGAGCACTATGGCTACACCTTC
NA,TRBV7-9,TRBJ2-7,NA,CASSLDYEQYF,TGTGCCAGCAGCCTCGACTACGAGCAGTACTTC
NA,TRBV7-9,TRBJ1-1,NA,CASSLGTGNTEAFF,TGTGCCAGCAGCTTAGGCACAGGGAACACTGAAGCTTTCTTT
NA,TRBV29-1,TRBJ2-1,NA,CSVEGPGIDNEQFF,TGCAGCGTTGAAGGGCCAGGGATAGACAATGAGCAGTTCTTC
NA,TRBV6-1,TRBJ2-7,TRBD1,CASSTTGGYEQYF,TGTGCCAGCAGTACTACAGGGGGCTACGAGCAGTACTTC
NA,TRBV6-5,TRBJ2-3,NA,CASSYGQGTDTQYF,TGTGCCAGCAGTTACGGGCAGGGTACAGATACGCAGTATTTT
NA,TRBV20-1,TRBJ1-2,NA,CSARVDGYTF,TGCAGTGCTAGAGTTGACGGCTACACCTTC
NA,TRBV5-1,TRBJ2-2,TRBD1,CASSPDPGQGFIGELFF,TGCGCCAGCAGCCCAGATCCGGGACAGGGATTTATCGGGGAGCTGTTTTTT
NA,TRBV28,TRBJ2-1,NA,CASSSRGTSSYNEQFF,TGTGCCAGCAGTTCTAGGGGCACGAGCTCCTACAATGAGCAGTTCTTC
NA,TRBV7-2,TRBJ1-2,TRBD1,CASSLESRGQGRLHYGYTF,TGTGCCAGCAGCTTAGAAAGTAGGGGACAGGGGAGGCTACACTATGGCTACACCTTC
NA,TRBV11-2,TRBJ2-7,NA,CASSLSDEQYF,TGTGCCAGCAGCTTATCAGACGAGCAGTACTTC
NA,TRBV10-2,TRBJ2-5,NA,CASSGVRDKIYQETQYF,TGCGCCAGCAGTGGGGTCCGGGACAAAATCTACCAAGAGACCCAGTACTTC
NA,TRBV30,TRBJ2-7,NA,CAWNDRPHSYEQYF,TGTGCCTGGAATGACAGGCCCCACTCCTACGAGCAGTACTTC
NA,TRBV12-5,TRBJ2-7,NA,CASGLGLKDYEQYF,TGTGCTAGTGGTTTGGGACTGAAGGACTACGAGCAGTACTTC
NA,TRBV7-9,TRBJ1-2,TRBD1,CASSVRDREDHYGYTF,TGTGCCAGCAGTGTTCGCGACAGGGAGGATCACTATGGCTACACCTTC
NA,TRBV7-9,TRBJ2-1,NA,CASSLASGGGLFSYNEQFF,TGTGCCAGCAGCTTAGCATCGGGAGGGGGCCTGTTCTCCTACAATGAGCAGTTCTTC
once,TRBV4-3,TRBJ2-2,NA,CASSQDIGMGVNTGELFF,TGCGCCAGCAGCCAAGATATAGGAATGGGAGTGAACACCGGGGAGCTGTTTTTT
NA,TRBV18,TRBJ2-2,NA,CASSPVRDYTGELFF,TGTGCCAGCTCACCGGTTAGGGATTACACCGGGGAGCTGTTTTTT
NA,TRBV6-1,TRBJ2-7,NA,CASSEGSANYEQYF,TGTGCCAGCAGTGAAGGATCGGCCAACTACGAGCAGTACTTC
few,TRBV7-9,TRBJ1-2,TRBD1,CASSHPGQANYGYTF,TGTGCCAGCAGCCATCCGGGACAGGCCAACTATGGCTACACCTTC
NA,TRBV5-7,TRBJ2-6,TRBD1,CASSLRQGGANVLTF,TGTGCCAGCAGCTTGAGACAGGGTGGGGCCAACGTCCTGACTTTC
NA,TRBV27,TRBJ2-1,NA,CASSYYNEQFF,TGTGCCAGCAGTTATTACAATGAGCAGTTCTTC
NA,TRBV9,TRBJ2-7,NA,CASSVDLGPTYEQYF,TGTGCCAGCAGCGTAGACCTAGGTCCCACCTACGAGCAGTACTTC
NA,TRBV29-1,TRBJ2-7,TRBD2,CSVESPSGGSYEQYF,TGCAGCGTTGAATCGCCTAGCGGGGGCTCCTACGAGCAGTACTTC
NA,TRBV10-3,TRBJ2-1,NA,CAISLAGGQNEQFF,TGTGCCATCAGCTTAGCAGGCGGGCAGAATGAGCAGTTCTTC
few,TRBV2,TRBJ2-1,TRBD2,CASSGPGLPSSSYNEQFF,TGTGCCAGCAGTGGACCGGGACTACCGTCTAGCTCCTACAATGAGCAGTTCTTC
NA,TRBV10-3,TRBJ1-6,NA,CAISELDTSYNSPLHF,TGTGCCATCAGTGAACTAGACACGTCCTATAATTCACCCCTCCACTTT
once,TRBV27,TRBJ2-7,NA,CASSPTGREQYF,TGTGCCAGCAGCCCCACAGGGAGGGAGCAGTACTTC
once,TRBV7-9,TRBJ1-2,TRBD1,CASSSGTGAYSGYTF,TGTGCCAGCAGTTCCGGGACAGGGGCCTATAGTGGCTACACCTTC
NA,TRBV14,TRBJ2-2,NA,CASSPDAAYTGELFF,TGTGCCAGCAGCCCCGACGCGGCCTACACCGGGGAGCTGTTTTTT
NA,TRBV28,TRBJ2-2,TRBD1,CASSFRQGAGELFF,TGTGCCAGCAGTTTTCGACAGGGGGCCGGGGAGCTGTTTTTT
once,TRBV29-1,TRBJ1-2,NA,CSVVAGSYGYTF,TGCAGCGTTGTCGCAGGATCTTACGGCTACACCTTC